The entry below gives a single T cell receptor beta chain sequence along with its context. Per germline, CDR1 SGHVS and CDR2 FNYEAQ. This CDR3 is built from 15 residues. The V gene end was trimmed by 5 bases and the J gene end by 7 bases; junction bases not matched to a gene: 6. The repertoire was sequenced with immunoSEQ multiplex PCR; TCRdb's copy has only in-frame clones and lacks some. The sample shows roughly 11,000 clones, roughly 93% of them seen only once. The data are from a study of technical replicates of blood from a few donors. The sequence came from a human donor in good health. The V and J genes are TRBV7-6 and TRBJ2-2; TRBD2 matches 11 bases. Sequences were obtained from PBMCs. DNA for the CDR3: TGTGCCAGCAGCCCACTAGCGGGAGCTATCGGGGAGCTGTTTTTT. Protein: CASSPLAGAIGELFF.